Reported below is one T cell receptor (beta chain). Its antigen specificity is not known. This likely comes from a read error, as the CDR3 has no conserved phenylalanine or tryptophan at its end. The CDR3 spans 15 amino acids, including both terminal residues. Only the CDR3 region is kept as DNA, spanning 45 bases read in frame from base 1. The germline V gene (reference sequence) provides CDR1 GTSNPN and CDR2 SVGIG. V and J are truncated by 2 bases and 4 bases respectively, leaving an intervening sequence of 15 bases. The cohort comprised fewer than 750 healthy bone marrow donors. At the time of sampling, every cohort member was nominally healthy, though immune exposures that went unrecorded were likely present. The donor tested CMV seronegative and was one of the 352 seronegative cohort members. Every donor gave a peripheral blood sample, and the peripheral blood mononuclear cells from that sample were used for TCR beta sequencing. Genomic DNA extraction from the blood cell samples was performed with the Qiagen DNeasy Blood Extraction Kit.

The data derive from a study of cytomegalovirus exposure and HLA in healthy donors (dated 2017 in TCRdb). With regard to the full study: In an earlier analysis of under 750 of the donors, 276 Gb of sequence data and some 100 million unique TCR beta sequences from some 170 million T cells were reported. An early release covering 550 to 650 HLA-typed donors comprised approximately 290 gigabases of sequencing data and about 90 million unique TCR sequences. The genetic ancestry cluster associated with self-reported Caucasian donors included roughly 84% of the roughly 390 genotyped donors. The aim of the study was to test whether cataloging public T cell receptors could identify signatures of past pathogen exposure. The T cell repertoires of under 750 subjects were profiled by immunosequencing and related to cytomegalovirus serostatus. Besides the first cohort of roughly 640 subjects, a separate validation cohort made up of 120 different subjects was used. The study combined high-throughput TCR immunosequencing, statistical association of individual TCRs with disease status, and machine learning to predict cytomegalovirus infection status. To study patterns of TCR occurrence, a later analysis re-analyzed previously published TCR beta repertoires from 600 to 750 donors and added high-resolution HLA genotyping. Rather than drawing on any new phenotypic data, the later analysis identified candidate immune exposures from TCR beta sequences and the way those sequences occurred across donors. An earlier analysis of approximately 580 of the donors used high-throughput TCR beta sequencing to judge whether each TCR beta V gene segment behaved as functional or pseudogenic. Donor age, sex, ethnicity and CMV serostatus were compiled alongside the repertoire data. Genome-wide SNP genotypes for about 65% of the roughly 700 donors were used in a later genetic analysis, which treated that subset as a discovery cohort. All discovery cohort repertoires had been generated using a single sequencing platform. HLA typing included class I and class II loci at four-digit resolution. Typing coverage differed by locus: A, B, C, DRB1 and DQB1 were typed in about 620-640 donors, DQA1 in 500 to 550, DPA1 in 600 to 610, and DPB1 in roughly 450. Because of strong linkage in the cohort, four to six DR-DQ haplotypes were treated as single units for association and clustering. On average, about 240,000 unique TCR beta nucleotide sequences were sequenced per donor among roughly 430 genotyped donors of the cohort, with roughly 19% of those sequences being non-productive.

What the work shows at the level of the full study, not this receptor alone: CMV serostatus was the only immune exposure information available for the cohort. Some IMGT-functional V segments, including TRBV6-2 and TRBV6-3, could not be told apart with the 87-base-pair reads, so those segments were excluded. V-gene and J-gene trimming of TCR beta chains was associated with a missense DCLRE1C variant in a later genetic analysis, and the association was replicated in an independent cohort. The sequencing pipeline was judged likely to have produced a cluster of highly shared sequence variants as a technical artifact. The classifier was reported to diagnose cytomegalovirus status with high specificity and sensitivity in both the original cohort and the validation cohort. A later analysis reported that several top co-occurrence clusters appeared linked to parvovirus B19, influenza, CMV and Epstein-Barr virus. The authors suggested that the approach could potentially be extended to other disease states and immunological phenotypes. Roughly uniform sequencing depth across donors was assumed in presence/absence analyses, although this assumption may not hold. Across donors, most TCR sequences were observed very rarely, whereas some public TCRs were present in many individuals. Compared with the 666-donor mean, donors in an Asian-associated ancestry cluster had fewer N-insertions in productive TCRs, according to a later genetic analysis. When HLA alleles, especially DR and DQ, strongly co-occurred, attributing TCR associations to individual alleles was difficult. Specific HLA alleles were associated with more than 15,000 TCR beta sequences at a false discovery rate of 0.05 in a later analysis. Linkage disequilibrium might explain the correlated functional status among segregating V segments, but an unknown experimental factor could not be ruled out. In the study, around 160 TCR beta chains were listed as associated with cytomegalovirus. HLA typing was unavailable for some donors at each locus, so association tests used only the typed subset. In a later analysis, the rate of TCR association differed among HLA loci, with DRB1 alleles having the most associated TCRs and HLA-C alleles having the fewest. In vitro tests confirmed that three of the cytomegalovirus-associated TCR beta chains recognize cytomegalovirus antigens. An earlier analysis of around 540 of the donors showed that most TCR beta V segments appeared in productive rearrangements either about 87% or about 30% of the time, which broadly matched IMGT annotations. Only TCR beta chains were sequenced in this cohort, and the absence of alpha or paired-chain data limited detectable features. The earlier analysis of a few hundred of the donors excluded over 15 rarely observed V segments, including chromosome 9 orphons, because counts were too low. A later analysis found that HLA-associated TCR beta chains were more clonally expanded and had lower generation probabilities than equally common non-associated chains. A further reported finding was that TCR beta sequences accurately predicted the HLA-A and HLA-B alleles for most subjects in the first cohort. Most CMV-associated TCR beta chains appeared to be HLA-restricted in a later analysis, and the HLA associations seemed to be driven largely by CMV exposure.

The library was generated by the immunoSEQ multiplex PCR assay. The multiplex PCR relied on a mix of 60 forward primers for TCR Vbeta segments and 13 reverse primers for TCR Jbeta segments. The CDR3 region of rearranged TCR beta genes was amplified from genomic DNA by a multiplex PCR assay. The amplified TCR beta libraries were sequenced on the Illumina HiSeq System as 87-base-pair reads. From the authors' description of their analysis: A later analysis counted approximately 84 million unique TCR beta chains across the 650 to 700 repertoires, and 9.5 million to 11 million of these chains were shared by at least two donors. To remove PCR and sequencing errors, raw reads were error-corrected and collapsed into unique sequences using a nearest-neighbor algorithm that merged closely related sequences. V, D and J gene segments were assigned by aligning CDR3 sequences to IMGT reference sequences. For a sequence to be retained, a match of at least six nucleotides to both a V gene segment and a J gene segment was required. A rearrangement was called productive if the CDR3 had no stop codons and remained in frame with V and J, and every other rearrangement was called non-productive. Following IMGT convention, CDR3 was defined as the stretch from the second conserved V-encoded cysteine up to the conserved J-encoded phenylalanine. In an earlier analysis of around 540 of the donors, sequences lacking an unambiguous match to a single V gene segment were excluded. In an earlier analysis of 587 of the donors, V segments were called functional above 56.7% productive rearrangements and were called segregating when the between-donor standard deviation exceeded 5%. A statistical classification framework was built to diagnose cytomegalovirus status from the catalog of TCR beta chain sequences. A later analysis assigned V and J genes by comparing TCR nucleotide sequences with IMGT/GENE-DB human TR gene sequences. The TCRdist pipeline was used in a later analysis to assign CDR3 sequences and most-parsimonious VDJ recombination scenarios. In a later analysis, each TCR beta chain was defined by its CDR3 amino acid sequence together with its V-gene family, and reads without a unique V-gene family were excluded. To address suspected cross-contamination and a sequencing artifact, a later analysis removed 592 highly shared, low-generation-probability nucleotide sequences. In a later analysis, a clonal expansion index for each public chain was calculated from normalized within-repertoire ranks of inferred template counts. Generation probabilities in a later analysis came from a VDJ recombination model fitted to out-of-frame rearrangements, and those results were checked against IGoR. In a later analysis, hypergeometric tests were used to score TCR-TCR, TCR-HLA and TCR-CMV co-occurrence, with a repertoire-size bias correction applied to TCR pairs. To estimate false discovery rates, a later analysis permuted the HLA or CMV assignments 20 times. In a later analysis, co-occurring TCRs were grouped with DBSCAN, and TCRdist sequence similarity was added when clustering was performed within HLA-allele-positive subsets. Repertoires with fewer than 30,000 or more than 120,000 public chains, plus five repertoires with anomalous nucleotide sharing, were excluded from co-occurrence clustering. In its TCRdb copy, this immuneACCESS table keeps in-frame sequences only and misses some clones. Where compared with another copy, unresolved V genes explain less than half of these, and the others have no known cause. V, J and clone size reflect that table, while D and trimming were determined from the DNA. For this sample the table gives approximately 90,000 clones, of which about four fifths were detected only once. The ten largest clonotypes hold around 4.5% of the sample.

Specimen: PBMCs. The clonotype comes from a middle-aged woman in good health and CMV-seronegative. The V gene is TRBV30 and the J gene is TRBJ1-3; there is no confident call for the D gene. The DNA is TGTGCCTGGAGTTTTTCCCTCATAGCGGGAAACACCATATATGTT. Its protein is CAWSFSLIAGNTIYV.